Sequencing of this TCR beta chain was carried out in a study of blood T cells in healthy people across ages. Germline V gives CDR1 SNHLY, CDR2 FYNNEI. CDR3 length: 15 amino acids. The V end was cut by 4 bases, the J end by 6 bases, with 16 bases between. A second PCR of about 7 to 12 cycles used a sample-barcoded 5' primer and a J-beta primer mix. TCRdb reanalysed the 5' RACE reads using MiXCR and keeps one entry per CDR3 protein. The sample records 550,000 to 600,000 distinct CDR3 sequences, roughly 48% being singletons. The sequence was obtained from an elderly man in good health. The V call is TRBV2, the J call TRBJ1-5; D not resolved. The sequencing input was blood. The CDR3 DNA follows: TGTGCCAGCAGTGTCGAAAGGGAGGTGGGTCAGCCCCAGCATTTT. Encoded protein: CASSVEREVGQPQHF.